These T cell receptor beta chains were read from a single sample in a study of blood T cell repertoires in COVID-19. Profiled with immunoSEQ multiplex PCR; TCRdb holds only in-frame clones, not every one. The profile covers approximately 280,000 clones, with 75% to 85% appearing a single time and about 5.1% taken by the ten largest. Sequences were obtained from peripheral blood. The origin of the receptors is a man in his fifties with active or convalescent COVID-19. CDR3s include the opening cysteine and the closing phenylalanine or tryptophan. The order of the fields is D gene, clone size, V gene, J gene, CDR3 DNA, CDR3 protein. The D gene is left open where the match is weak. Only part of the rows carry a size: once, few, many, or a class if the clone is expanded.

TRBD1	-	TRBV6-6	TRBJ1-4	TGTGCCAGCAGACGGACAGGGGTCTTTAATGAAAAACTGTTTTTT	CASRRTGVFNEKLFF
TRBD1	-	TRBV28	TRBJ1-5	TGTGCCAGCATACCCTTACAGGGGTGGCATCAGCCCCAGCATTTT	CASIPLQGWHQPQHF
TRBD1	-	TRBV11-2	TRBJ2-2	TGTGCCCCAGCAGCAGGGGGATCGAACACCGGGGAGCTGTTTTTT	CAPAAGGSNTGELFF
-	-	TRBV9	TRBJ2-3	TGTGCCAGCAGCGTTGGGGGGATTTACACAGATACGCAGTATTTT	CASSVGGIYTDTQYF
TRBD1	-	TRBV4-1	TRBJ1-1	TGCGCCAGCAGCCTGGTTTGGGACAGGATGAACACTGAAGCTTTCTTT	CASSLVWDRMNTEAFF
TRBD2	-	TRBV7-2	TRBJ2-7	TGTGCCAGCAGCTTTTCAGGACTAGCTGGCTACGAGCAGTACTTC	CASSFSGLAGYEQYF
TRBD1	-	TRBV5-1	TRBJ2-7	TGCGCCAGCAGCTTGGTTCCCGGGACAGCGAGCTCCTACGAGCAGTACTTC	CASSLVPGTASSYEQYF
TRBD2	-	TRBV4-1	TRBJ2-1	TGCGCCAGCAGCCAAGCCACACTAGCGGGATTCTACAATGAGCAGTTCTTC	CASSQATLAGFYNEQFF
TRBD2	-	TRBV28	TRBJ2-7	TGTGCCAGCAGTACCCCGACTAGCGGGAACTACGAGCAGTACTTC	CASSTPTSGNYEQYF
TRBD2	-	TRBV2	TRBJ2-1	TGTGCCAGCAGTTCTTTAGCGGGAAGGGGGAACAATGAGCAGTTCTTC	CASSSLAGRGNNEQFF
TRBD2	-	TRBV7-9	TRBJ2-1	TGTGCCAGCAGCTTAGTTAGCGGGAAATTATTCTTCGATGAGCAGTTCTTC	CASSLVSGKLFFDEQFF
-	-	TRBV3-1/TRBV3-2	TRBJ1-3	TGTGCCAGCAGTCCCGACACGATCTCTGGAAACACCATATATTTT	CASSPDTISGNTIYF
TRBD1	-	TRBV28	TRBJ1-5	TGTGCCAGCAGTTTATCAGGACAGGGGGTCAATCAGCCCCAGCATTTT	CASSLSGQGVNQPQHF
-	-	TRBV7-2	TRBJ1-4	TGTGCCAGCAGCAGAGCGACGGGAACTAATGAAAAACTGTTTTTT	CASSRATGTNEKLFF
-	-	TRBV27	TRBJ2-1	TGTGCCAGCAGTTTGCGACTAGCCTACAATGAGCAGTTCTTC	CASSLRLAYNEQFF
TRBD2	-	TRBV19	TRBJ2-1	TGTGCCAGTACGAGGGGAGGGACTAGTCCTTACAATGAGCAGTTCTTC	CASTRGGTSPYNEQFF
-	-	TRBV27	TRBJ2-2	TGTGCCAGCAGTGTTCTAGCGACCGGGGAGCTGTTTTTT	CASSVLATGELFF
-	-	TRBV5-1	TRBJ1-1	TGCGCCAGCATACTGGGACCAGGGGCTGAAGCTTTCTTT	CASILGPGAEAFF
-	-	TRBV2	TRBJ2-2	TGTGCCAGCAGTAGACAGAGCACCGGGGAGCTGTTTTTT	CASSRQSTGELFF
-	once	TRBV7-2	TRBJ2-1	TGTGCCAGCAGCCTTAGCGGAGTGGACAATGAGCAGTTCTTC	CASSLSGVDNEQFF
TRBD1	-	TRBV5-4	TRBJ2-7	TGTGCCAGCAGCTTGAGGAAGAGCACAGGGGGCTACGAGCAGTACTTC	CASSLRKSTGGYEQYF